A selection of T cell receptor beta chains follows, all from one sample in a study of blood T cell repertoires in COVID-19. Sequenced by immunoSEQ multiplex PCR; TCRdb stores in-frame clones only, minus some. The table shows about 88,000 clones, with around 90% occurring only once. Sample: peripheral blood. Receptors were obtained from a man aged 18-30 years with COVID-19, enrolled during active disease. CDR3s include the opening cysteine and the closing phenylalanine or tryptophan. D genes are given only for firm matches. Only part of the rows carry a size: once, few, many, or a class if the clone is expanded.

D gene	clone size	V gene	J gene	CDR3 protein	CDR3 DNA
TRBD1	.	TRBV30	TRBJ1-1	CAWSEPPGQGNTEAFF	TGTGCCTGGAGTGAGCCCCCGGGACAGGGGAACACTGAAGCTTTCTTT
.	.	TRBV30	TRBJ2-7	CAWSGSGTPRDYEQYF	TGTGCCTGGAGTGGGTCAGGGACACCGAGAGACTACGAGCAGTACTTC
TRBD1	.	TRBV19	TRBJ1-4	CASSILPGQQIEKLLF	TGTGCCAGTAGTATACTTCCGGGACAGCAAATTGAAAAACTGCTTTTT
.	.	TRBV7-2	TRBJ1-1	CASRFSGVPEAFF	TGTGCCAGCAGGTTTTCAGGGGTGCCTGAAGCTTTCTTT
TRBD1	.	TRBV27	TRBJ1-5	CASSTHRGSNQPQHF	TGTGCCAGCAGTACCCACAGGGGAAGCAATCAGCCCCAGCATTTT
TRBD2	.	TRBV5-6	TRBJ2-3	CASGLAGAPDTQYF	TGTGCCAGCGGACTAGCGGGAGCGCCAGATACGCAGTATTTT
.	.	TRBV19	TRBJ2-7	CASSIGDRYPYEQYF	TGTGCCAGTAGTATCGGCGACAGGTACCCTTACGAGCAGTACTTC
.	.	TRBV7-9	TRBJ1-4	CASSLGAGVEKLFF	TGTGCCAGCAGCTTAGGAGCAGGGGTGGAAAAACTGTTTTTT
TRBD1	.	TRBV10-3	TRBJ2-3	CAISRTGQGTDTQYF	TGTGCCATCAGTAGGACAGGGCAAGGCACAGATACGCAGTATTTT
TRBD2	.	TRBV3-1/TRBV3-2	TRBJ2-3	CASRQDNSGIRTDTQYF	TGTGCCAGCAGACAAGACAATAGCGGGATAAGGACAGATACGCAGTATTTT
TRBD2	once	TRBV5-1	TRBJ2-3	CASSTWTSGSVTDTQYF	TGCGCCAGCAGCACTTGGACTAGCGGGAGCGTCACAGATACGCAGTATTTT
.	.	TRBV19	TRBJ1-2	CASGDGGGYGYTF	TGTGCCAGCGGTGACGGCGGAGGCTATGGCTACACCTTC
.	.	TRBV3-1/TRBV3-2	TRBJ2-7	CASSYTGRGTYEQYF	TGTGCCAGCAGCTACACAGGGAGGGGGACCTACGAGCAGTACTTC
TRBD1	.	TRBV3-1/TRBV3-2	TRBJ2-1	CASSQEGRRGLGEQFF	TGTGCCAGCAGCCAAGAAGGTCGCAGGGGGCTTGGTGAGCAGTTCTTC
TRBD2	.	TRBV28	TRBJ2-3	CASSYTLAGRTDTQYF	TGTGCCAGCAGTTATACTCTAGCGGGGAGGACAGATACGCAGTATTTT
.	.	TRBV10-3	TRBJ1-1	CAIRADRMNTEAFF	TGTGCCATCAGGGCCGACAGGATGAACACTGAAGCTTTCTTT
.	.	TRBV27	TRBJ2-7	CASSFIWGQQYEQYF	TGTGCCAGCAGTTTTATTTGGGGACAACAATACGAGCAGTACTTC
.	.	TRBV15	TRBJ1-5	CATSRQPNQPQHF	TGTGCCACCAGTCGACAGCCAAATCAGCCCCAGCATTTT
TRBD1	once	TRBV30	TRBJ2-7	CAWSGDSTHEQYF	TGTGCCTGGAGTGGGGACAGTACACACGAGCAGTACTTC
.	few	TRBV5-4	TRBJ2-3	CASSLRVAGALTDTQYF	TGTGCCAGCAGCTTGCGGGTGGCGGGGGCTCTCACAGATACGCAGTATTTT
.	.	TRBV9	TRBJ1-2	CASRRVTANYGYTF	TGTGCCAGCAGGCGGGTAACAGCGAACTATGGCTACACCTTC
.	once	TRBV24-1	TRBJ2-7	CATSDPVWAGFYEQYF	TGTGCCACCAGTGACCCCGTATGGGCAGGGTTCTACGAGCAGTACTTC
TRBD2	.	TRBV7-3	TRBJ2-1	CASSPRLAGTYNEQFF	TGTGCCAGCAGCCCTCGACTAGCGGGGACTTACAATGAGCAGTTCTTC
TRBD1	.	TRBV5-6	TRBJ2-2	CASSTQMTGWGTGELFF	TGTGCCAGCAGCACACAGATGACAGGGTGGGGGACCGGGGAGCTGTTTTTT
.	.	TRBV4-2	TRBJ2-7	CASSQRQPPGVYEQYF	TGTGCCAGCAGCCAAAGACAGCCCCCGGGGGTCTACGAGCAGTACTTC
TRBD1	.	TRBV5-6	TRBJ1-6	CASSPFGQGGSPLHF	TGTGCCAGCAGCCCGTTTGGACAGGGAGGTTCACCCCTCCACTTT
.	.	TRBV28	TRBJ2-2	CASRTPGEGGELFF	TGTGCCAGCAGGACCCCGGGGGAAGGTGGGGAGCTGTTTTTT
.	.	TRBV30	TRBJ1-5	CAWSVAADSNQPQHF	TGTGCCTGGAGTGTAGCGGCAGATAGCAATCAGCCCCAGCATTTT
TRBD1	.	TRBV5-1	TRBJ1-5	CASSLDATGSRDQPQHF	TGCGCCAGCAGCTTGGACGCGACAGGGAGTCGGGATCAGCCCCAGCATTTT
TRBD2	.	TRBV9	TRBJ2-7	CASSSGGERGNEQYF	TGTGCCAGCAGCTCTGGGGGGGAGAGAGGCAACGAGCAGTACTTC
.	.	TRBV1	TRBJ2-1	CTSSPAGTSGNAYNEQFF	TGCACCAGCAGCCCCGCCGGGACTAGCGGGAACGCCTACAATGAGCAGTTCTTC
TRBD1	.	TRBV6-5	TRBJ2-7	CASRLDRVPYEQYF	TGTGCCAGCAGGTTGGACAGGGTCCCCTACGAGCAGTACTTC